This T cell receptor beta chain stems from a study of CD8 T cells in Susac syndrome. Study-wide background: At the time their blood was drawn, patients with Susac syndrome were either therapy-naive, on corticosteroids (with some of them also receiving intravenous immunoglobulin), or on intravenous immunoglobulin alone.

Turning to this clonotype: Its antigen is not identified.

RNA totalling about 0.45 to 1 ug underwent reverse transcription with random hexamers. Amplification of TCR beta CDR3 spanned 54 Vbeta and 13 Jbeta via immunoSEQ multiplex PCR. Using its own MiXCR run on the immunoSEQ multiplex PCR reads, TCRdb lists one record per CDR3 protein. The table shows about 180,000 distinct CDR3 sequences, with approximately 94% occurring only once. The study, taken as a whole, reports: CD4+ T cell repertoires in Susac syndrome lacked clonal expansion.

CDR1 and CDR2 (germline): LGHNA, YNFKEQ. J gave up 3 bases and V 0 bases, and 4 bases lay outside the gene matches. This CDR3 has 16 amino acids. The sequenced material came from CD4+ T cells from PBMCs. V and J are TRBV4-2 and TRBJ2-7, with TRBD2 matching over 11 bases. This clonotype was sampled from a human donor with Susac syndrome. In DNA form, the CDR3 reads TGTGCCAGCAGCCAAGATGGGACTAGCGGTATCTACGAGCAGTACTTC. Translation: CASSQDGTSGIYEQYF.